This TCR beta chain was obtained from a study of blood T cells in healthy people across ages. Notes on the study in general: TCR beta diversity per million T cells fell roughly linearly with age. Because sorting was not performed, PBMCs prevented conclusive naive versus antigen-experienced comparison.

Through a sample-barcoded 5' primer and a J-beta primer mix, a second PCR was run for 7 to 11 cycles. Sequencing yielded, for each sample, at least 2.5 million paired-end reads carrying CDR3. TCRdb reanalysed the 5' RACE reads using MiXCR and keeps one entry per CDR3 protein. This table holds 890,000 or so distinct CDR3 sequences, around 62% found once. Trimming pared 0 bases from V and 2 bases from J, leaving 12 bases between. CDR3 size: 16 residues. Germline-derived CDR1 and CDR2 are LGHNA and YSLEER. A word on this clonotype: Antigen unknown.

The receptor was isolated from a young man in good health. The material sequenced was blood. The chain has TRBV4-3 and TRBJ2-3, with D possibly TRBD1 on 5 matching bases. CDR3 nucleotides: TGCGCCAGCAGCCAAGACACAGGCCCTAACACAGATACGCAGTATTTT. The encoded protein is CASSQDTGPNTDTQYF.